What follows are 26 T cell receptor beta chains derived from one specimen sequenced in a study of shared clonotypes between healthy human individuals. Profiled with immunoSEQ multiplex PCR; TCRdb holds only in-frame clones, not every one. This table has some 630,000 clones, about 78% appearing once. Sequences were obtained from memory CD4+ T cells sorted from blood. Subset: CD45RA-negative fraction. Receptors were obtained from a woman in her 30s in good health.

V and J are TRBV10-2 and TRBJ2-3, with TRBD2 as a possible D gene (6 bases). The length of the CDR3 is 14 residues. Trimming shortened V by 6 bases and J by 2 bases, and 12 bases separated the two germline ends. Germline CDR1 is WSHSY and CDR2 is SAAADI. The CDR3 is CASRRGSDTDTQYF. The CDR3 DNA reads as TGCGCCAGCAGACGGGGGTCTGACACAGATACGCAGTATTTT.

This chain joins TRBV5-1 and TRBJ2-1; a possible D gene is TRBD1 (6 bases). CDR3 length equals 14 residues. Trimming cost V 7 bases and J 1 base, with 12 bases left between them. Germline-derived CDR1 and CDR2 are SGHRS and YFSETQ. CDR3 region: CASRTDPSYNEQFF. DNA for the CDR3: TGCGCCAGCCGGACAGATCCTTCCTACAATGAGCAGTTCTTC.

This chain uses TRBV19 with TRBJ1-1; D is undetermined. V dropped 1 base and J dropped 3 bases, with 12 bases sitting between them. Germline-derived CDR1 and CDR2 are LNHDA and SQIVND (reference sequence). This CDR3 is built from 15 residues. The CDR3 coding sequence is TGTGCCAGTAGTATAGTAGGGTGGGAGGACACTGAAGCTTTCTTT. It yields the protein CASSIVGWEDTEAFF.

The chain uses TRBV29-1 and TRBJ1-4, with 7 positions matching TRBD1. V was clipped by 6 bases and J by 0 bases; unmatched bases: 4. This CDR3 spans 14 amino acids. The germline CDR1 and CDR2 sequences are SQVTM and ANQGSEA. The CDR3 region is CSVAGTATNEKLFF. The CDR3 bases are TGCAGCGTGGCCGGGACAGCAACTAATGAAAAACTGTTTTTT.

The rearrangement joins TRBV7-2 to TRBJ2-2; D perhaps matches TRBD2 (5 bases). The CDR3 totals 16 residues. Trimming left V 2 bases short and J 5 bases short, with 15 bases between. Germline loops: CDR1 SGHTA, CDR2 FQGNSA. The CDR3 bases are TGTGCCAGCAGCTTACATTGGGGAGTGGAAACCGGGGAGCTGTTTTTT. Encoded protein: CASSLHWGVETGELFF.

The chain recombines TRBV11-2 with TRBJ1-4; D might be TRBD1 (5 bases). Germline assignment: CDR1 SGHAT and CDR2 FQNNGV. Trimming removed 3 bases at V and 2 bases at J, with 7 bases between. This CDR3 is 14 amino acids long. Here the CDR3 reads CASSLGGTNEKLFF. As DNA, the CDR3 is TGTGCCAGCAGCTTGGGGGGGACTAATGAAAAACTGTTTTTT.

In its sample, this clone was seen a few times. The identical CDR3 is also encoded by other nucleotide sequences in the sample. The chain has TRBV6-1 and TRBJ1-2; 7 nucleotides match TRBD1. Trimming cost V 2 bases and J 8 bases; bases outside gene matches: 5. Looked up from germline, CDR1 is MNHNS and CDR2 is SASEGT. The CDR3 consists of 13 residues. CDR3 residues: CASSELQGEGYTF. CDR3 sequence (DNA): TGTGCCAGCAGTGAATTGCAGGGGGAGGGCTACACCTTC.

With regard to this clone: Other DNA sequences in the sample encode the same CDR3. V is TRBV7-9 and J is TRBJ1-3, with D tentatively TRBD1 (6 bases). The CDR3 totals 16 residues. V was clipped by 5 bases and J by 0 bases, with 14 bases between them. In germline, CDR1 is SEHNR, CDR2 FQNEAQ (reference sequence). In DNA form, the CDR3 reads TGTGCCAGCAGCATAGGACAGCCTAACTCTGGAAACACCATATATTTT. Translated: CASSIGQPNSGNTIYF.

This chain joins TRBV19 and TRBJ2-2; 8 bases match TRBD2. Germline V gene sequence: CDR1 LNHDA, CDR2 SQIVND (reference sequence). V dropped 11 bases and J dropped 2; count of bases not matched to a gene: 7. CDR3 size: 14 residues. For the CDR3, the DNA is TGTGCCTGTCATAGCGGGATCAACACCGGGGAGCTGTTTTTT. It is translated as CACHSGINTGELFF.

The chain's CDR3 is CASSESTSGSYEQYF. The CDR3 DNA sequence: TGTGCCAGCAGTGAATCGACTAGCGGGAGCTACGAGCAGTACTTC. The V gene is TRBV25-1, the J gene TRBJ2-7; 12 bases are a match to TRBD2. The V gene end was trimmed by 1 base and the J gene end by 3 bases; junction bases not matched to a gene: 1. The CDR3 sequence is 15 residues long. The germline gives CDR1 MGHDK, CDR2 SYGVNS.

The rearrangement uses TRBV5-1 and TRBJ2-7; D might be TRBD2 (6 bases). V was trimmed by 2 bases and J by 3 bases, leaving 15 bases between them. The CDR3 runs to 15 residues. CDR1 SGHRS and CDR2 YFSETQ come from the germline V gene. The CDR3 region has the DNA TGCGCCAGCAGCTTAGGCCTAGCGAGGGTCTACGAGCAGTACTTC. Its translation: CASSLGLARVYEQYF.

CDR3 in DNA: TGTGCCAGCAGCTTAGGGACAGGAGTGGTCCCCCAGCATTTT. It yields the protein CASSLGTGVVPQHF. The rearrangement links TRBV7-2 to TRBJ1-5; 7 bases line up with TRBD1. The CDR3 covers 14 residues. The germline CDR1 and CDR2 sequences are SGHTA and FQGNSA. V lost 1 base and J lost 10; bases outside the gene matches: 7.

Points on this clone: Other DNA sequences of this sample code for an identical CDR3. The chain employs TRBV27 and TRBJ1-2, with TRBD1 identical over 8 bases. Trimming at V came to 2 bases and at J to 2 bases, leaving 1 base not matched to a gene. The germline gives CDR1 MNHEY, CDR2 SMNVEV (reference sequence). This CDR3 spans 14 amino acids. For the CDR3, the DNA is TGTGCCAGCAGTTTACGACAGGGGAACTATGGCTACACCTTC. Translated: CASSLRQGNYGYTF.

This chain connects TRBV28 to TRBJ2-7, with 12 bases matching TRBD2. CDR3 length: 15 residues. Germline-derived CDR1 and CDR2 are MDHEN and SYDVKM. V lost 4 bases, J lost 4 bases, and 5 bases stayed unmatched. The CDR3: CASSSPGTSGYEQYF. CDR3 DNA sequence: TGTGCCAGCAGTTCCCCCGGGACTAGCGGGTACGAGCAGTACTTC.

The CDR3 here is CASSQSTGYEQYF. In DNA, the CDR3 is TGTGCCAGCTCACAATCTACGGGCTACGAGCAGTACTTC. This chain joins TRBV18 and TRBJ2-7, with D unclear. V was shortened by 4 bases and J by 3 bases, with 10 bases between the two germline ends. The CDR3 length is 13 residues. The germline gives CDR1 KGHSH, CDR2 LQKENI.

The chain has TRBV5-1 and TRBJ2-3; D is uncertain. Trimming shortened V by 6 bases and J by 0 bases, and 11 bases separated the two germline ends. The CDR3 is 14 residues long. Germline V gene sequence: CDR1 SGHRS, CDR2 YFSETQ. The CDR3 sequence is CASKADRSTDTQYF. The CDR3 DNA reads as TGCGCCAGCAAGGCTGATAGAAGCACAGATACGCAGTATTTT.

The chain uses TRBV4-2 and TRBJ2-3, with 7 nucleotides matching TRBD2. The V gene end was trimmed by 1 base and the J gene end by 2 bases; junction bases not matched to a gene: 3. The CDR3 covers 15 residues. Germline CDR1 is LGHNA and CDR2 is YNFKEQ. The CDR3 DNA follows: TGTGCCAGCAGCCAAGGGGGACTACTCACAGATACGCAGTATTTT. Translation: CASSQGGLLTDTQYF.

V and J are TRBV28 and TRBJ1-2; 7 bases line up with TRBD1. Germline loops: CDR1 MDHEN, CDR2 SYDVKM. Trimming took 5 bases from V and 0 from J; bases not matched to a gene: 9. This CDR3 contains 16 residues. For the CDR3, the DNA is TGTGCCAGCAGTCCGGGACAGAGATCCGCTAACTATGGCTACACCTTC. This codes for CASSPGQRSANYGYTF.

This clone has just a few counts. This chain joins TRBV7-3 and TRBJ2-3; maybe TRBD1 (5 bases). The CDR3 is made up of 15 amino acids. V lost 1 base and J 2 bases, leaving 10 bases between the germline ends. Germline CDR1 and CDR2: SGHTA and FQGTGA. CDR3 in amino acids: CASSLNPGNTDTQYF. CDR3 DNA sequence: TGTGCCAGCAGCTTAAATCCAGGGAACACAGATACGCAGTATTTT.

The rearrangement joins TRBV19 to TRBJ2-3, with 11 bases aligning to TRBD2. This CDR3 has 15 residues. V dropped 7 bases and J dropped 3; count of bases not matched to a gene: 6. Germline assignment: CDR1 LNHDA and CDR2 SQIVND (reference sequence). CDR3 DNA: TGTGCCAGTACCTCCAGACTAGCGGGAACAGATACGCAGTATTTT. Protein product: CASTSRLAGTDTQYF.

The rearrangement links TRBV5-5 to TRBJ1-2, with D maybe TRBD1 (5 bases). CDR1 SGHKS and CDR2 YYEKEE come from the germline V gene (reference sequence). This CDR3 region has 14 residues. V lost 4 bases and J lost 8, with 18 bases in between. CDR3: CASSGSGLDRGYTF. CDR3 coding DNA: TGTGCCAGCAGCGGATCGGGGCTAGATCGGGGCTACACCTTC.

CDR3 amino acids: CASCGGGETDTQYF. The CDR3 DNA is TGTGCCAGCTGCGGGGGCGGGGAAACAGATACGCAGTATTTT. The gene calls are TRBV2 and TRBJ2-3, with D maybe TRBD2 (7 bases). The CDR3 sequence is 14 residues long. The germline CDR1 and CDR2 sequences are SNHLY and FYNNEI. Trimming cost V 8 bases and J 3 bases, with 15 bases left between them. Using reference TRBV2 and TRBJ2-3 for the parts outside the CDR3, the full variable domain is EPEVTQTPSHQVTQMGQEVILRCVPISNHLYFYWYRQILGQKVEFLVSFYNNEISEKSEIFDDQFSVERPDGSNFTLKIRSTKLEDSAMYFCASCGGGETDTQYFGPGTRLTVL.

The chain employs TRBV4-1 and TRBJ2-5, with 7 positions matching TRBD2. There are 16 residues in the CDR3. The junction had 11 bases not matched to a gene; V was cut back by 3 bases and J by 4 bases. Looked up from germline, CDR1 is MGHRA and CDR2 is YSYEKL. CDR3 DNA sequence: TGCGCCAGCAGCCAGCTCACCGCGGGAGAGGCAGAGACCCAGTACTTC. This sequence encodes CASSQLTAGEAETQYF.

This clone was counted once. The chain joins TRBV9 to TRBJ2-2, with 10 bases lining up with TRBD2. The germline gives CDR1 SGDLS, CDR2 YYNGEE. V gave up 0 bases and J gave up 5 bases; unmatched junction bases: 7. The CDR3 has 17 amino acids. The CDR3 reads CASSVVASGSLTGELFF. In DNA form, the CDR3 reads TGTGCCAGCAGCGTAGTCGCTAGCGGGAGCTTAACCGGGGAGCTGTTTTTT.

This clone was observed many times. V gene TRBV5-1 combines with J gene TRBJ1-1; the D gene is possibly TRBD1 (5 bases). The germline CDR1 and CDR2 sequences are SGHRS and YFSETQ. V shed 0 bases and J shed 0 bases, with 12 bases lying between them. This CDR3 is built from 16 residues. CDR3 bases: TGCGCCAGCAGCTTGGCCGGGACGGTAATGAACACTGAAGCTTTCTTT. It encodes CASSLAGTVMNTEAFF.

This clone was recorded once. CDR3 nucleotides: TGTGCCAGCAGCTTCCACGGCTCGACTGAAGCTTTCTTT. The encoded protein is CASSFHGSTEAFF. J is TRBJ1-1 and V is TRBV7-9; unclear D gene. CDR3 length: 13 residues. Germline-derived CDR1 and CDR2 are SEHNR and FQNEAQ (reference sequence). Trimming cost V 3 bases and J 5 bases, with 10 bases left between them.